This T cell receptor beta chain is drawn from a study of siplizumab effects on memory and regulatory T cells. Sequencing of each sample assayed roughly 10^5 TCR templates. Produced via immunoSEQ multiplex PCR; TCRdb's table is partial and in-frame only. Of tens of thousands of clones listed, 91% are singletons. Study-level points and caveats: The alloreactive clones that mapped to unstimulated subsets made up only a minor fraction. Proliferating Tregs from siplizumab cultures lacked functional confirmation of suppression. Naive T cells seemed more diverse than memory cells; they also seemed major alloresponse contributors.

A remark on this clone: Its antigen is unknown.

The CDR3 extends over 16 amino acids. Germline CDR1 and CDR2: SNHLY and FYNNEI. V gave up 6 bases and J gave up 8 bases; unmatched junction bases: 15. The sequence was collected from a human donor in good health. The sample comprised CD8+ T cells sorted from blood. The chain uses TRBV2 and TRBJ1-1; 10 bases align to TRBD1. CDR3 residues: CASRDVDRGLPFEAFF. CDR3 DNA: TGTGCCAGCAGGGACGTCGACAGGGGGCTTCCCTTCGAAGCTTTCTTT.